The present T cell receptor (beta chain) was sequenced within a study of blood T cell repertoires in COVID-19. On the study more broadly: Sites in the United States, Italy and Spain provided acute and convalescent COVID-19 samples.

The authors' processing: Quantification of nucleated cells was approximated via reference gene primer amplification. TCRdb's copy holds only in-frame clones and misses some; the assay was immunoSEQ multiplex PCR. V, J and clone size are those of that table, while D and trimming were read from the DNA. The repertoire has roughly 220,000 clones, almost 90% of them found once; the top ten carry under 15%. Across about two dozen US areas, participants ranged in age from roughly 18 to 95 years. Trimming removed 2 bases from V and 13 bases from J, with 24 bases in between. Germline CDR1 reads SGHRS; CDR2 reads YFSETQ. The CDR3 runs to 15 residues.

The rearrangement uses TRBV5-1 and TRBJ1-2, with a possible D match to TRBD1 (6 bases). The sequence derives from a woman in her fifties or sixties with acute COVID-19. The material sequenced was PBMCs or T cells enriched from blood (not recorded which). Here the CDR3 DNA reads TGCGCCAGCAGCTTTGAGCGGACAGCCTCTATGAGGGGCACCTTC. It is translated as CASSFERTASMRGTF.